This TCR beta chain appears in the sequencing data of a study of shared clonotypes between healthy human individuals (TCRdb year 2020). Some background on the complete study: The cohort comprised a couple of women and three men aged 18 to 49 years. Per donor, leukapheresis produced somewhere between about 0.8 and 9.5 billion PBMCs. Blood TCR repertoires of roughly 5 healthy adults were deeply sequenced to estimate repertoire size and the extent of clonotype sharing between individuals. To increase sequencing depth and limit assay-specific biases, TCR repertoire library preparation and sequencing were carried out by different laboratories using diverse techniques. For each donor, CD4 naive and CD4 memory were each given three plates, CD8 naive was given two plates, and CD8 memory was given one plate.

The investigation overall reported the following: Compared with non-shared clonotypes, the clonotypes found in all four sorted-subset donors had higher generation probabilities. Because the study included a small number of donors, the genetic and exposure-history diversity represented was limited. Around 5% of naive CD4, around 3.6% of naive CD8, 2.3% of memory CD4, and around 0.42% of memory CD8 clonotypes were shared across a handful of donors. Based on pairwise subsampling, the degree of clonotype sharing among donors was expected to be affected by sequencing depth. Incomplete sequencing was indicated by rarefaction of sorted-subset datasets, despite the large sequencing depth. Sampling was limited to blood, and TCR repertoires in tissue likely differ from TCR repertoires in blood. Larger estimated clonotype richness was generally found for naive subsets than for memory subsets.

Deletion took 4 bases off V and 0 bases off J, with a span of 6 bases between the germline ends. The CDR3 contains 13 residues, cysteine and phenylalanine counted. Here the CDR3 DNA is all that survives: 39 bases in frame from base 1. Based on the germline V gene, the CDR1 and CDR2 sequences are SNHLY and FYNNEI. The donors were healthy, HIV-negative adults with no recently reported acute infections or vaccinations. Every donor was a Caucasian adult living in Nashville, Tennessee, USA. CD4+ T cells were enriched by magnetic negative selection, after which naive cells were positively selected on CD45RA and the negative fraction was taken as the memory subset. After blood collection by leukapheresis, PBMCs were isolated using Ficoll-Histopaque density gradient centrifugation and then cryopreserved in the vapor phase of liquid nitrogen. Analytical flow cytometry was used to check the purity and quantity of every magnetically sorted T cell population. From each sorted fraction, genomic DNA was isolated and quantified by UV absorbance on a Nanodrop 2000c.

This clone occurred a few times. Its antigen specificity is not known. The sample holds no much larger clone one base away, and base qualities are not on file. This sample includes further DNA sequences coding for the same CDR3. Using the deep immunoSEQ assay, TCR CDR3 regions were amplified from genomic DNA by multiplex PCR. Genomic DNA extracted from each cell subset was distributed evenly over all wells of several immunoSEQ 96-well plates, and each plate served as one replicate. For sorted subsets, about 210 ng of genomic DNA, equivalent to roughly 33,000 T cell genomes, went into each replicate PCR. The purified libraries were quantified using a Qubit 3.0 fluorometer, sized with a Bioanalyzer 2100, and then quantified again using the KAPA Library Quantification kit. Every immunoSEQ 96-well plate was sequenced on a dedicated single-read 150-cycle Illumina NextSeq 550 flow cell. Per the authors' processing: Because the immunoSEQ output included only junctional sequences and no quality scores, the filtering could not be the same as the filtering used for full-length reads. To assign V/J genes and CDR3, sequences were annotated against IMGT germline references using PyIR, a Python wrapper for IgBLAST v1.9. Reads were filtered out if the reads had weak V/J assignments (E-value above 1e-6), no CDR3, stop codons, out-of-frame junctions, or ambiguous translated residues. A V3J clonotype was defined by an identical inferred V gene, J gene, and CDR3 amino acid sequence. Percentage overlap between repertoires was calculated by dividing the number of shared unique clonotypes by the size of the smaller repertoire. Repertoire richness was assessed with RTK rarefaction, the Chao1 estimator, and Recon v2.1 estimates of unobserved clonotypes. OLGA was used to compute generation probabilities for all TCRbeta clonotypes that the gDNA method yielded from a few donors. Here the immuneACCESS table is served through TCRdb, limited to in-frame sequences with V and J called. Missing clones are a known gap in these copies; in checked studies unresolved V genes cover under half, and the rest lacks a known reason. V, J and clone size were drawn from that table, and D and trimming were deduced from the DNA. This sample has 1.4 million or so clones in its table, and 97% to 99% of those were observed once. The ten largest clones take up about 0.35% of the sample.

The V and J genes are TRBV2 and TRBJ1-1; a tentative D match to TRBD1 spans 5 bases. Sequencing was carried out using naive CD4+ T cells sorted from blood. In the paper's terms, the cell subset or site label means: CD45RA+ positively selected. This sequence was found in a man younger than 45 in good health. The CDR3 protein sequence reads: CASSVGVNTEAFF. The nucleotide sequence is given as TGTGCCAGCAGTGTAGGGGTGAACACTGAAGCTTTCTTT.